These 32 T cell receptor beta chains originate from one sample sequenced in a study of blood T cell repertoires in COVID-19. Here immunoSEQ multiplex PCR was the method, and the copy in TCRdb shows in-frame clones only, minus some. The sample has about 77,000 clones, roughly 80% seen once. Sequences were obtained from peripheral blood. These receptors all stem from a woman aged 70-85 years with acute or convalescent COVID-19.

The chain couples TRBV4-3 to TRBJ2-7, with TRBD2 matching over 10 bases. Germline loops: CDR1 LGHNA, CDR2 YSLEER. The CDR3 consists of 15 residues. V shed 4 bases and J 1 base; nucleotides not matched to a gene: 4. The CDR3 loop is CASSLGTSVSYEQYF. The CDR3 coding sequence is TGCGCCAGCAGCCTTGGGACTAGCGTTTCCTACGAGCAGTACTTC.

The CDR3 region is CASAEVGGSRTEAFF. The DNA for the CDR3 is TGTGCCAGTGCTGAAGTCGGAGGGTCTCGCACTGAAGCTTTCTTT. The chain carries TRBV19 and TRBJ1-1; D ambiguous. Trimming removed 8 bases at V and 4 bases at J, with 20 bases between. Germline CDR1 and CDR2: LNHDA and SQIVND (reference sequence). The length of the CDR3 is 15 residues.

The chain combines TRBV7-9 with TRBJ2-1; tentative D call: TRBD2 (6 bases). The V gene lost 2 bases and the J gene lost 4 bases, with 15 bases spanning the gap. This CDR3 contains 16 residues. From germline, CDR1 is SEHNR and CDR2 FQNEAQ (reference sequence). The CDR3 loop reads CASSLTGLHFYNEQFF. As DNA, the CDR3 is TGTGCCAGCAGCTTAACCGGACTACATTTTTACAATGAGCAGTTCTTC.

The V gene is TRBV6-5, the J gene TRBJ2-1; TRBD2 might be the D (6 bases). The CDR3 length is 15 residues. Germline assignment: CDR1 MNHEY and CDR2 SVGAGI. Trimming took off 9 bases at V and 0 bases at J, with 15 bases between the two ends. CDR3 in DNA: TGTGCCAGTTGGGGACTGGTCGGCTCCTACAATGAGCAGTTCTTC. Translating gives CASWGLVGSYNEQFF.

The chain couples TRBV27 to TRBJ1-2; D perhaps matches TRBD1 (5 bases). Trimming took 6 bases from V and 1 from J, leaving 12 bases between them. The CDR3 has 14 residues. Germline V gene sequence: CDR1 MNHEY, CDR2 SMNVEV (reference sequence). CDR3 DNA sequence: TGTGCCAGCAGCGGACACGGATTTAACTATGGCTACACCTTC. It is translated as CASSGHGFNYGYTF.

V gene TRBV7-2 combines with J gene TRBJ2-1; 7 bases match TRBD1. Trimming at V came to 3 bases and at J to 7 bases, leaving 6 bases not matched to a gene. CDR3 length: 14 residues. Germline assignment: CDR1 SGHTA and CDR2 FQGNSA. The CDR3 protein is CASSFRQGRNEQFF. The DNA of the CDR3 is TGTGCCAGCAGCTTTCGACAGGGAAGGAATGAGCAGTTCTTC.

The chain is built from TRBV19 and TRBJ2-2, with TRBD2 matching over 7 bases. CDR3 length equals 14 residues. CDR1 and CDR2 from the germline V gene are LNHDA and SQIVND (reference sequence). V lost 6 bases and J lost 5; bases outside the gene matches: 6. CDR3 nucleotide sequence: TGTGCCAGTAGCGCGACGGGGGGAACCGGGGAGCTGTTTTTT. It specifies CASSATGGTGELFF.

The chain is built from TRBV28 and TRBJ1-2, with a weak D call TRBD1 (6 bases). Trimming stripped 5 bases from V and 4 bases from J, with 17 bases between. The germline V gene has CDR1 MDHEN and CDR2 SYDVKM. The CDR3 totals 15 residues. This chain's CDR3 is CASSPSTGFIYGYTF. In DNA form, the CDR3 reads TGTGCCAGCAGTCCGTCAACAGGGTTTATCTATGGCTACACCTTC.

The J gene is TRBJ2-7, the V gene TRBV11-2, with D unclear. Trimming left V 5 bases short and J 3 bases short, with 5 bases between. Germline V CDR1 and CDR2: SGHAT, FQNNGV. The CDR3 is made up of 11 amino acids. CDR3 amino acids: CASSVHYEQYF. For the CDR3, the DNA is TGTGCCAGCAGCGTTCACTACGAGCAGTACTTC.

This clone was detected once. The chain has TRBV11-3 and TRBJ1-6, with D unclear. This CDR3 region has 17 residues. From germline, CDR1 is SGHNT and CDR2 YENEEA. V lost 0 bases and J lost 0, with 9 bases in between. The CDR3, as DNA: TGTGCCAGCAGCTTAGACTTTGAGAGCTCCTATAATTCACCCCTCCACTTT. It translates to CASSLDFESSYNSPLHF.

This clone was recorded once. The chain is built from TRBV3-1 (or the pseudogene TRBV3-2) and TRBJ1-1; 7 positions match TRBD1. The junction had 6 bases not matched to a gene; V was cut back by 4 bases and J by 1 base. This CDR3 contains 15 residues. From germline, CDR1 is LGHDT and CDR2 YNNKEL (reference sequence). CDR3 sequence: CASSPRDRQNTEAFF. CDR3 DNA: TGTGCCAGCAGCCCTCGGGACAGACAGAACACTGAAGCTTTCTTT.

V is TRBV5-1 and J is TRBJ2-5; weak D call: TRBD2 (6 bases). CDR1 is SGHRS, CDR2 YFSETQ, per germline. This CDR3 is 14 amino acids long. V was clipped by 0 bases and J by 6 bases, with 12 bases between them. For the CDR3, the DNA is TGCGCCAGCAGCTTGGAGGGACTGGGGAAGACCCAGTACTTC. Its translation: CASSLEGLGKTQYF.

This clone has just one count. The rearrangement joins TRBV7-2 to TRBJ2-7; possible D gene TRBD1, 6 bases. V lost 6 bases to trimming and J lost 6 bases, with 30 bases between them. Per the germline V gene, CDR1 is SGHTA and CDR2 is FQGNSA. The CDR3 has 18 residues. The CDR3 DNA sequence: TGTGCCAGCAGTAACCCTGGGACACTCCTTACTATAATGACCGAGCAGTACTTC. Amino acids: CASSNPGTLLTIMTEQYF.

The chain uses TRBV29-1 and TRBJ1-1; the D is unclear. Trimming removed 4 bases at V and 11 bases at J, with 11 bases between. This CDR3 contains 10 residues. CDR1 is SQVTM and CDR2 is ANQGSEA in the germline V gene. CDR3 nucleotides: TGCAGCGTTGTTCAATCTGGCGCTTTCTTT. Translating it yields CSVVQSGAFF.

The J gene is TRBJ1-5, the V gene TRBV11-2; perhaps TRBD1 as D (6 bases). In germline, CDR1 is SGHAT, CDR2 FQNNGV. CDR3 length: 15 amino acids. V shed 6 bases and J shed 0 bases, with 12 bases lying between them. CDR3 loop: CASSSDSHSNQPQHF. Written as DNA, the CDR3 is TGTGCCAGCAGTTCGGACAGCCATAGCAATCAGCCCCAGCATTTT.

J is TRBJ2-2 and V is TRBV7-9; TRBD1 is a possible D gene (5 bases). The V and J ends lost 4 bases and 4 bases respectively, with 7 bases between them. CDR1 and CDR2 (germline): SEHNR, FQNEAQ (reference sequence). The CDR3 sequence is 13 residues long. CDR3: CASSSQGTGELFF. As DNA, the CDR3 is TGTGCCAGCAGCTCCCAGGGCACCGGGGAGCTGTTTTTT.

The CDR3 here is CASSTGDGQPQHF. CDR3 in DNA: TGTGCCAGTAGTACAGGGGATGGCCAGCCCCAGCATTTT. The chain has TRBV19 and TRBJ1-5; D might be TRBD1 (6 bases). The CDR3 consists of 13 residues. The V and J ends lost 4 bases and 7 bases respectively, with 11 bases between them. The germline V gene encodes CDR1 LNHDA and CDR2 SQIVND (reference sequence).

This clone came up a few times. The CDR3 DNA follows: TGTGCCAGCAGCGGGCCAAGCGACGAGCAGTACTTC. Encoded protein: CASSGPSDEQYF. The chain combines TRBV9 with TRBJ2-7; D gene ambiguous. This CDR3 is 12 amino acids long. The germline gives CDR1 SGDLS, CDR2 YYNGEE. The V and J ends lost 3 bases and 5 bases respectively, with 9 bases between them.

The chain recombines TRBV5-1 with TRBJ2-2; TRBD2 is a possible D gene (7 bases). CDR3 length: 19 amino acids. V was pared by 0 bases and J by 2 bases, with 20 bases between. The germline CDR1 and CDR2 sequences are SGHRS and YFSETQ. CDR3 in amino acids: CASSLAEDRGAENTGELFF. The CDR3 DNA reads as TGCGCCAGCAGCTTGGCCGAAGACCGGGGGGCGGAAAACACCGGGGAGCTGTTTTTT.

This clone was counted once. This sequence joins TRBV7-5 and TRBJ2-5; whether TRBD2, the table's D call, matches the DNA was not checked. TRBV7-5 is assigned pseudogene status. This CDR3 has 15 residues. The CDR3 region is CARSRPSGGKETQYF. CDR3 nucleotides: TGTGCCAGAAGCCGCCCAAGCGGGGGGAAAGAGACCCAGTACTTC.

The CDR3, as DNA: TGTGCCAGCAGCTTCGAGGCCGAAGCTTTCTTT. This gives the protein CASSFEAEAFF. The V call is TRBV5-6, the J call TRBJ1-1; D remains ambiguous. The germline V gene encodes CDR1 SGHDT and CDR2 YYEEEE. This CDR3 is 11 amino acids long. V lost 2 bases and J 8 bases, leaving 7 bases between the germline ends.

This clone showed up just once. This chain uses TRBV7-8 with TRBJ2-1; 8 positions agree with TRBD2. The junction had 15 bases not matched to a gene; V was cut back by 5 bases and J by 6 bases. This CDR3 is built from 17 residues. Germline V gives CDR1 SGHVS, CDR2 FQNEAQ. The chain's CDR3 is CASSPMNIAGNFNEQFF. Here the CDR3 DNA reads TGTGCCAGCAGCCCAATGAACATAGCGGGGAATTTCAATGAGCAGTTCTTC.

The rearrangement uses TRBV19 and TRBJ1-2, with D maybe TRBD1 (6 bases). The ends were cut back, 4 bases at V and 4 bases at J, with 16 bases in the middle. The V gene's germline CDR1 is LNHDA and CDR2 SQIVND (reference sequence). The CDR3 length is 15 residues. DNA for the CDR3: TGTGCCAGTAGTAGTACAGGGCCTGTGGCCTATGGCTACACCTTC. Amino acids: CASSSTGPVAYGYTF. Variable domain in full (rest from reference TRBV19 and TRBJ1-2): DGGITQSPKYLFRKEGQNVTLSCEQNLNHDAMYWYRQDPGQGLRLIYYSQIVNDFQKGDIAEGYSVSREKKESFPLTVTSAQKNPTAFYLCASSSTGPVAYGYTFGSGTRLTVV.

The chain joins TRBV7-3 to TRBJ2-2; TRBD2 matches 12 bases. CDR1 and CDR2 (germline): SGHTA, FQGTGA. The CDR3 runs 16 residues. Losses at the gene ends were 5 bases for V and 7 bases for J; bases not matched to a gene: 8. CDR3 loop: CASSTLAGGPVGELFF. The CDR3 bases are TGTGCCAGCAGCACCCTAGCGGGGGGGCCTGTCGGGGAGCTGTTTTTT.

V and J are TRBV27 and TRBJ2-2, with 10 bases that match TRBD2. The CDR3 is 17 amino acids. J gave up 0 bases and V 4 bases, and 5 bases lay outside the gene matches. Germline lookup yields CDR1 MNHEY and CDR2 SMNVEV (reference sequence). CDR3 nucleotide sequence: TGTGCCAGCAGTTATGGACTAGCGGTTACGAACACCGGGGAGCTGTTTTTT. This gives the protein CASSYGLAVTNTGELFF.

The rearrangement links TRBV6-2 or TRBV6-3 to TRBJ2-1; D might be TRBD2 (6 bases). This CDR3 is 17 amino acids long. Per the germline V gene, CDR1 is MNHEY and CDR2 is SVGEGT. Trimming took off 2 bases at V and 4 bases at J, with 18 bases between the two ends. This CDR3 reads CASSYPLTGGLYNEQFF. CDR3 nucleotide sequence: TGTGCCAGCAGTTACCCGCTGACCGGGGGTCTGTACAATGAGCAGTTCTTC.

By sample fraction, this clone is medium-sized. The chain carries TRBV14 and TRBJ2-3; D gene unclear. CDR1 and CDR2 from the germline V gene are SGHDN and FVKESK. Trimming removed 2 bases from V and 5 bases from J, with 17 bases in between. The CDR3 has 16 residues. CDR3 sequence (DNA): TGTGCCAGCAGCCAACGCCGATTTGGAAGAGGAGATACGCAGTATTTT. Translated: CASSQRRFGRGDTQYF. Combining the CDR3 with reference TRBV14 and TRBJ2-3 gives the whole variable domain EAGVTQFPSHSVIEKGQTVTLRCDPISGHDNLYWYRRVMGKEIKFLLHFVKESKQDESGMPNNRFLAERTGGTYSTLKVQPAELEDSGVYFCASSQRRFGRGDTQYFGPGTRLTVL.

The genes are TRBV14 and TRBJ1-2, with D possibly TRBD1 on 5 matching bases. This CDR3 is built from 13 residues. The V gene's germline CDR1 is SGHDN and CDR2 FVKESK. Trimming took 4 bases from V and 4 from J, leaving 10 bases between them. The CDR3 nucleotides are TGTGCCAGCAGCCCCGGCGGGGCCTATGGCTACACCTTC. Protein product: CASSPGGAYGYTF.

The chain carries TRBV27 and TRBJ2-1; D possibly corresponds to TRBD2 (6 bases). V dropped 6 bases and J dropped 1 base, with 7 bases sitting between them. The CDR3 contains 13 residues. CDR1 and CDR2 (germline): MNHEY, SMNVEV (reference sequence). CDR3 amino acids: CASSAGSYNEQFF. The DNA of the CDR3 is TGTGCCAGCAGCGCGGGGTCCTACAATGAGCAGTTCTTC.

For the CDR3, the DNA is TGCGCCAGCAGCCAAGATATATCCAAGGTGGGGCCCGGGGAGCTGTTTTTT. Translation: CASSQDISKVGPGELFF. The chain combines TRBV4-1 with TRBJ2-2; D might be TRBD1 (5 bases). The ends were cut back, 0 bases at V and 6 bases at J, with 17 bases in the middle. This CDR3 contains 17 residues. CDR1 MGHRA and CDR2 YSYEKL come from the germline V gene.

This chain links TRBV7-9 with TRBJ2-7; 8 bases align to TRBD1. The V and J ends lost 5 bases and 4 bases, in that order; junction bases with no gene match: 7. The CDR3 length is 14 residues. Germline V gives CDR1 SEHNR, CDR2 FQNEAQ (reference sequence). CDR3 DNA sequence: TGTGCCAGCAGCAACGAACAGGGGGTGTACGAGCAGTACTTC. Protein product: CASSNEQGVYEQYF. The full variable domain, rest sourced from reference TRBV7-9 and TRBJ2-7, is DTGVSQNPRHKITKRGQNVTFRCDPISEHNRLYWYRQTLGQGPEFLTYFQNEAQLEKSRLLSDRFSAERPKGSFSTLEIQRTEQGDSAMYLCASSNEQGVYEQYFGPGTRLTVT.

This chain uses TRBV27 with TRBJ2-5; 9 nucleotides align to TRBD1. Germline V gene sequence: CDR1 MNHEY, CDR2 SMNVEV (reference sequence). The V segment lost 2 bases and the J segment 1 base; nucleotides outside the gene matches: 5. The CDR3 sequence is 16 residues long. The CDR3 sequence is CASSLTPTGGQETQYF. CDR3 DNA sequence: TGTGCCAGCAGTTTAACCCCGACAGGGGGCCAAGAGACCCAGTACTTC.